These 11 T cell receptor beta chains were sequenced from one sample in a study of cytomegalovirus exposure and HLA in healthy donors (dated by TCRdb to the late 2010s). The receptor library was made with the immunoSEQ multiplex PCR assay. The multiplex PCR relied on a mix of 60 forward primers for TCR Vbeta segments and 13 reverse primers for TCR Jbeta segments. The table comes from immuneACCESS by way of TCRdb, which keeps in-frame sequences with V and J called. Part of the clones is missing from these tables; in studies checked, under half for an unresolved V gene and the rest for unknown reasons. Counted in this sample were around 110,000 clones; roughly 80% of them appeared once. The top ten constitute 2% to 2.5% of the sample. The sample taken for sequencing was PBMCs. Receptor source: a man aged 25 to 40 in good health and CMV-seronegative.

CDR3 amino acids: CASSPQTGLNTEAFF. CDR3 coding DNA: TGTGCCAGCAGCCCCCAGACAGGCCTAAACACTGAAGCTTTCTTT. This chain connects TRBV9 to TRBJ1-1; D perhaps matches TRBD1 (6 bases). The germline V gene has CDR1 SGDLS and CDR2 YYNGEE. The CDR3 length is 15 residues. V lost 4 bases and J lost 2, with 15 bases in between.

J is TRBJ2-1 and V is TRBV2, with 11 nucleotides matching TRBD2. Germline lookup yields CDR1 SNHLY and CDR2 FYNNEI. V shed 7 bases, J shed 7 bases, and the junction held 15 bases outside the gene matches. The CDR3 loop spans 17 amino acids. The CDR3 coding sequence is TGTGCCAGCACTGACATAGCGGGAGGGCAAAGGAGGAATGAGCAGTTCTTC. Its protein is CASTDIAGGQRRNEQFF.

A few counts support this clone. The chain combines TRBV12-5 with TRBJ1-1; D is ambiguous. This CDR3 comprises 13 residues. From germline, CDR1 is LGHNT and CDR2 FRNRAP. V shed 3 bases and J shed 3 bases, with 8 bases lying between them. The CDR3 region is CASGLGGYTEAFF. The CDR3 nucleotides read TGTGCTAGTGGTTTAGGAGGGTACACTGAAGCTTTCTTT.

V is TRBV10-3 and J is TRBJ2-3, with TRBD2 identical over 8 bases. Germline V lookup: CDR1 ENHRY, CDR2 SYGVKD. The CDR3 has 17 amino acids. V trimming: 0 bases; J trimming: 0 bases; junction bases outside the gene matches: 5. The chain's CDR3 is CAISESSGASSTDTQYF. DNA of the CDR3: TGTGCCATCAGTGAGTCTAGCGGGGCCTCTAGCACAGATACGCAGTATTTT.

In the case of this clone: Other DNA variants within this sample encode the same CDR3. The chain employs TRBV4-1 and TRBJ2-2, with 10 bases lining up with TRBD2. CDR3 size: 18 residues. Per the germline V gene, CDR1 is MGHRA and CDR2 is YSYEKL. V lost 1 base and J lost 4; bases outside the gene matches: 9. The CDR3 protein is CASSQGGLAGVGTGELFF. The CDR3 coding sequence is TGCGCCAGCAGCCAAGGGGGCCTAGCGGGAGTGGGCACCGGGGAGCTGTTTTTT.

The rearrangement uses TRBV11-2 and TRBJ2-7; 8 bases align to TRBD2. This CDR3 has 15 residues. Per the germline V gene, CDR1 is SGHAT and CDR2 is FQNNGV. The junction had 8 bases not matched to a gene; V was cut back by 5 bases and J by 2 bases. DNA of the CDR3: TGTGCCAGCAGCCCTCCCCGGGGGGGAACCTACGAGCAGTACTTC. Protein: CASSPPRGGTYEQYF.

V and J are TRBV25-1 and TRBJ1-1; 7 bases fit TRBD1. Germline V gene lookup returns CDR1 MGHDK and CDR2 SYGVNS. The CDR3 covers 13 residues. V gave up 4 bases and J gave up 10 bases; unmatched junction bases: 9. This CDR3 reads CASSADRARGAFF. As DNA, the CDR3 is TGTGCCAGCAGTGCAGACAGGGCCCGAGGAGCTTTCTTT.

The chain links TRBV28 to TRBJ2-7; 7 bases match TRBD2. CDR3 length equals 16 residues. Germline loops: CDR1 MDHEN, CDR2 SYDVKM. J lost 0 bases, V lost 5 bases, and 10 bases had no gene match. The DNA of the CDR3 is TGTGCCAGCAGTCCTACTAGCGCCCACCACTCCTACGAGCAGTACTTC. This gives the protein CASSPTSAHHSYEQYF.

The chain carries TRBV5-1 and TRBJ2-7; a possible D gene is TRBD1 (6 bases). Trimming took 3 bases from V and 0 from J, leaving 13 bases between them. CDR3 size: 15 residues. Germline-derived CDR1 and CDR2 are SGHRS and YFSETQ. CDR3 residues: CASSSLTGSSYEQYF. For the CDR3, the DNA is TGCGCCAGCAGCTCGTTGACAGGCAGCTCCTACGAGCAGTACTTC. Based on the CDR3 plus reference TRBV5-1 and TRBJ2-7, the full variable domain is KAGVTQTPRYLIKTRGQQVTLSCSPISGHRSVSWYQQTPGQGLQFLFEYFSETQRNKGNFPGRFSGRQFSNSRSEMNVSTLELGDSALYLCASSSLTGSSYEQYFGPGTRLTVT.

This clone has more than one count but fewer than ten. The gene calls are TRBV6-5 and TRBJ1-1; tentatively, D is TRBD1 (5 bases). The CDR3 loop spans 14 amino acids. The germline V gene encodes CDR1 MNHEY and CDR2 SVGAGI. Trimming took off 2 bases at V and 5 bases at J, with 12 bases between the two ends. The chain's CDR3 is CASSYGQGLTEAFF. The CDR3 nucleotides read TGTGCCAGCAGTTACGGGCAGGGCCTGACTGAAGCTTTCTTT.

The rearrangement links TRBV19 to TRBJ2-1; 8 bases match TRBD2. This CDR3 has 14 residues. Per germline, CDR1 LNHDA and CDR2 SQIVND (reference sequence). J gave up 7 bases and V 4 bases, and 6 bases lay outside the gene matches. The CDR3: CASSTGTSVNEQFF. CDR3 DNA sequence: TGTGCCAGTAGTACAGGGACTAGTGTGAATGAGCAGTTCTTC.